This is a list of T cell receptor beta chains from one sample in a study of blood T cell repertoires in COVID-19. The method was immunoSEQ multiplex PCR; TCRdb's version includes in-frame clones alone and lacks a portion of them. The sample lists 56,000 or so clones, roughly 80% seen once, with under 15% in the top ten. Sequencing was done on a sample of peripheral blood. Every receptor here comes from an elderly woman with acute or convalescent COVID-19. The CDR3 runs from the conserved cysteine through the conserved F or W. The D gene is left open where the match is weak. Part of the rows lack a size; the others show once, few, many or a class for expanded clones.

D: .
V: TRBV4-2
size: .
J: TRBJ1-5
length: 22
CDR3: CASSQDRGTFAGGENGGQPQHF
DNA: TGTGCCAGCAGCCAAGATAGGGGCACGTTTGCGGGGGGCGAAAATGGGGGTCAGCCCCAGCATTTT

D: .
V: TRBV9
size: .
J: TRBJ1-1
length: 13
CDR3: CASKREGATEAFF
DNA: TGTGCCAGCAAGCGAGAAGGGGCGACTGAAGCTTTCTTT

D: .
V: TRBV27
size: once
J: TRBJ1-2
length: 11
CDR3: CASRADYGYTF
DNA: TGTGCCAGCAGGGCGGATTATGGCTACACCTTC

D: .
V: TRBV2
size: .
J: TRBJ1-4
length: 13
CDR3: CASSVRSSEKLFF
DNA: TGTGCCAGCAGTGTCCGGTCTAGTGAAAAACTGTTTTTT

D: TRBD2
V: TRBV6-6
size: .
J: TRBJ2-5
length: 15
CDR3: CASSTRLAGQETQYF
DNA: TGTGCCAGCAGTACGAGACTAGCGGGCCAAGAGACCCAGTACTTC

D: TRBD1
V: TRBV9
size: .
J: TRBJ1-2
length: 18
CDR3: CASSVEPVTGTVGYGYTF
DNA: TGTGCCAGCAGCGTAGAACCGGTCACGGGGACAGTTGGCTATGGCTACACCTTC

D: .
V: TRBV7-2
size: once
J: TRBJ1-1
length: 13
CDR3: CASSLEGGTEAFF
DNA: TGTGCCAGCAGCTTAGAAGGGGGAACTGAAGCTTTCTTT

D: .
V: TRBV19
size: .
J: TRBJ1-5
length: 14
CDR3: CASSIDRDNQPQHF
DNA: TGTGCCAGTAGTATAGACAGGGACAATCAGCCCCAGCATTTT

D: TRBD2
V: TRBV5-1
size: few
J: TRBJ2-1
length: 18
CDR3: CASSLGTSGGPKYNEQFF
DNA: TGCGCCAGCAGCTTGGGGACTAGCGGGGGACCCAAATACAATGAGCAGTTCTTC

D: .
V: TRBV10-2
size: once
J: TRBJ2-5
length: 14
CDR3: CASSEIPQGETQYF
DNA: TGCGCCAGCAGTGAGATCCCGCAGGGGGAGACCCAGTACTTC

D: .
V: TRBV5-1
size: .
J: TRBJ1-6
length: 14
CDR3: CASSLHNDNSPLHF
DNA: TGCGCCAGCAGCTTGCACAACGATAATTCACCCCTCCACTTT

D: TRBD1
V: TRBV5-1
size: few
J: TRBJ1-4
length: 17
CDR3: CASSSTSRGTGYEKLFF
DNA: TGCGCCAGCAGCTCAACATCGAGGGGGACAGGGTATGAAAAACTGTTTTTT

D: TRBD1
V: TRBV13
size: .
J: TRBJ2-3
length: 15
CDR3: CASSSHKQGADTQYF
DNA: TGTGCCAGCAGCTCCCATAAACAGGGGGCAGATACGCAGTATTTT

D: TRBD1
V: TRBV5-1
size: .
J: TRBJ2-7
length: 15
CDR3: CASSPRDSRDYEQYF
DNA: TGCGCCAGCAGCCCCCGGGACAGCAGGGACTACGAGCAGTACTTC

D: .
V: TRBV18
size: .
J: TRBJ1-6
length: 13
CDR3: CASSSGANSPLHF
DNA: TGTGCCAGCTCGTCAGGGGCAAATTCACCCCTCCACTTT

D: TRBD1
V: TRBV6-1
size: .
J: TRBJ1-5
length: 16
CDR3: CASSEFVTGLNQPQHF
DNA: TGTGCCAGCAGTGAATTCGTGACAGGGCTGAATCAGCCCCAGCATTTT

D: TRBD1
V: TRBV29-1
size: .
J: TRBJ1-2
length: 13
CDR3: CSVGRTGGYGYTF
DNA: TGCAGCGTTGGGAGGACAGGGGGTTATGGCTACACCTTC

D: .
V: TRBV6-1
size: .
J: TRBJ1-1
length: 14
CDR3: CASSENRAATEAFF
DNA: TGTGCCAGCAGTGAAAACAGGGCGGCCACTGAAGCTTTCTTT

D: TRBD2
V: TRBV7-2
size: .
J: TRBJ2-7
length: 15
CDR3: CASSGGLADRYEQYF
DNA: TGTGCCAGCAGCGGGGGACTAGCGGATCGCTACGAGCAGTACTTC

D: .
V: TRBV12-5
size: .
J: TRBJ1-5
length: 13
CDR3: CASGLSVSQPQHF
DNA: TGTGCTAGTGGTTTAAGCGTTAGTCAGCCCCAGCATTTT

D: .
V: TRBV21-1
size: .
J: TRBJ1-1
length: 13
CDR3: CASKTGGQTEAFF
DNA: TGTGCCAGCAAAACAGGGGGTCAAACTGAAGCTTTCTTT

D: .
V: TRBV3-1/TRBV3-2
size: .
J: TRBJ1-2
length: 14
CDR3: CASSHTVSDYGYTF
DNA: TGTGCCAGCAGCCACACGGTATCGGACTATGGCTACACCTTC

D: .
V: TRBV5-4
size: .
J: TRBJ2-7
length: 13
CDR3: CASSLDRLSEQYF
DNA: TGTGCCAGCAGCTTGGACAGGTTATCCGAGCAGTACTTC

D: .
V: TRBV5-4
size: .
J: TRBJ1-1
length: 14
CDR3: CASSLGRLNTEAFF
DNA: TGTGCCAGCAGCTTGGGCAGGTTGAACACTGAAGCTTTCTTT

D: .
V: TRBV5-1
size: .
J: TRBJ1-2
length: 15
CDR3: CASSLEGLANYGYTF
DNA: TGCGCCAGCAGCTTAGAAGGACTAGCTAACTATGGCTACACCTTC

D: .
V: TRBV14
size: .
J: TRBJ2-2
length: 16
CDR3: CASSQYRNLNTGELFF
DNA: TGTGCCAGCAGCCAATACAGGAATTTGAACACCGGGGAGCTGTTTTTT

D: .
V: TRBV2
size: .
J: TRBJ2-7
length: 14
CDR3: CASSIGRGSYEQYF
DNA: TGTGCCAGCAGTATCGGTCGTGGCTCCTACGAGCAGTACTTC

D: .
V: TRBV5-8
size: .
J: TRBJ2-5
length: 15
CDR3: CASSPGDSGPETQYF
DNA: TGTGCCAGCAGCCCCGGGGACAGCGGGCCCGAGACCCAGTACTTC

D: .
V: TRBV20-1
size: .
J: TRBJ1-4
length: 11
CDR3: CSAGRSEKLFF
DNA: TGCAGTGCGGGTAGGAGTGAAAAACTGTTTTTT

D: TRBD1
V: TRBV7-9
size: .
J: TRBJ1-5
length: 14
CDR3: CASSQQGYNQPQHF
DNA: TGTGCCAGCAGCCAACAGGGGTACAATCAGCCCCAGCATTTT

D: .
V: TRBV5-6
size: .
J: TRBJ1-3
length: 15
CDR3: CASNRIASSGNTIYF
DNA: TGTGCCAGCAACCGTATCGCGAGCTCTGGAAACACCATATATTTT

D: TRBD2
V: TRBV9
size: .
J: TRBJ2-3
length: 16
CDR3: CASSSLAGGRTDTQYF
DNA: TGTGCCAGCAGCTCCTTAGCGGGGGGCCGCACAGATACGCAGTATTTT

D: .
V: TRBV19
size: few
J: TRBJ2-2
length: 15
CDR3: CASSRVGLNTGELFF
DNA: TGTGCCAGTAGTAGGGTGGGACTGAACACCGGGGAGCTGTTTTTT

D: .
V: TRBV6-5
size: .
J: TRBJ1-4
length: 14
CDR3: CASSSQGRAEKLFF
DNA: TGTGCCAGCAGTTCCCAGGGGAGGGCTGAAAAACTGTTTTTT

D: TRBD1
V: TRBV2
size: .
J: TRBJ2-2
length: 14
CDR3: CASTTGGVAGELFF
DNA: TGTGCCAGCACTACAGGGGGCGTAGCCGGGGAGCTGTTTTTT

D: TRBD2
V: TRBV10-3
size: .
J: TRBJ2-5
length: 19
CDR3: CAISPTSGGADGQQETQYF
DNA: TGTGCCATCAGTCCTACTAGCGGGGGGGCAGACGGCCAACAAGAGACCCAGTACTTC

D: TRBD2
V: TRBV5-1
size: .
J: TRBJ2-3
length: 15
CDR3: CASSHLAGDEDTQYF
DNA: TGCGCCAGCAGCCATCTAGCGGGGGATGAAGATACGCAGTATTTT

D: TRBD1
V: TRBV5-1
size: .
J: TRBJ1-4
length: 15
CDR3: CASSTRQGTGEKLFF
DNA: TGCGCCAGCAGCACCCGACAGGGGACGGGGGAAAAACTGTTTTTT

D: TRBD2
V: TRBV7-9
size: .
J: TRBJ2-4
length: 17
CDR3: CASSFLTGGKAKNIQYF
DNA: TGTGCCAGCAGCTTTTTAACGGGGGGAAAAGCCAAAAACATTCAGTACTTC

D: .
V: TRBV11-2
size: .
J: TRBJ1-6
length: 12
CDR3: CASSPGGSPLHF
DNA: TGTGCCAGCAGCCCCGGAGGGTCACCCCTCCACTTT

D: TRBD1
V: TRBV4-2
size: few
J: TRBJ1-4
length: 15
CDR3: CASSQQDRGAEKLFF
DNA: TGTGCCAGCAGCCAACAGGACAGGGGGGCTGAAAAACTGTTTTTT

D: TRBD1
V: TRBV4-1
size: .
J: TRBJ1-5
length: 15
CDR3: CASSPTGTGNQPQHF
DNA: TGCGCCAGCAGTCCCACCGGGACAGGCAATCAGCCCCAGCATTTT

D: TRBD1
V: TRBV9
size: .
J: TRBJ2-1
length: 15
CDR3: CASSRLGQEKNEQFF
DNA: TGTGCCAGCAGCCGACTCGGACAGGAAAAAAATGAGCAGTTCTTC